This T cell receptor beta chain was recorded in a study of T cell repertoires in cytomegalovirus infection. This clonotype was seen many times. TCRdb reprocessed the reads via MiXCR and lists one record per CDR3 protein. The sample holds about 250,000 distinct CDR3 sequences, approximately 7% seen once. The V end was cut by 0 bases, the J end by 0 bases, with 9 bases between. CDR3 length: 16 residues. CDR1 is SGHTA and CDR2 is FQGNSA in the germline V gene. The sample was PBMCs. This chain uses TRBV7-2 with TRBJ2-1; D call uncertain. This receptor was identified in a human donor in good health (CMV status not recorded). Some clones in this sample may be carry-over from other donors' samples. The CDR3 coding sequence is TGTGCCAGCAGCTTAGCTGAGAGACGCTCCTACAATGAGCAGTTCTTC. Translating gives CASSLAERRSYNEQFF.